This TCR beta chain is from a study of blood T cell repertoires in COVID-19. Overall study context: Samples of COVID-19 (acute and convalescent) were obtained from the United States, Italy and Spain. T cells, B-cell-depleted T cells, or PBMCs provided the cDNA or gDNA that served as material.

V gave up 0 bases and J gave up 3 bases, with 12 bases separating them. The CDR3 length is 15 residues. The germline CDR1 and CDR2 sequences are SGDLS and YYNGEE. In the original analysis: Amplifying reference gene primers gave estimates of nucleated cell counts. Only in-frame clones appear in the TCRdb table, and some are missing; sequencing was by immunoSEQ multiplex PCR. The V and J calls and clone size are taken from that table; D and trimming were inferred from the DNA. The sample lists about 62,000 clones, about nine tenths occurring once. The clonotype was recovered from a woman of 80 years or more with acute or convalescent COVID-19. V usage is TRBV9 and J usage is TRBJ1-1; tentative D call: TRBD1 (5 bases). The sample was peripheral blood. CDR3 in amino acids: CASSVGFGGYTEAFF. DNA for the CDR3: TGTGCCAGCAGCGTAGGATTCGGGGGGTACACTGAAGCTTTCTTT. The complete variable domain, with remaining parts taken from reference TRBV9 and TRBJ1-1, reads DSGVTQTPKHLITATGQRVTLRCSPRSGDLSVYWYQQSLDQGLQFLIQYYNGEERAKGNILERFSAQQFPDLHSELNLSSLELGDSALYFCASSVGFGGYTEAFFGQGTRLTVV.